The rows below give T cell receptor beta chains drawn from one sample of a study of T cells after yellow fever vaccination. TCRdb redid the calling of the 5' RACE reads with MiXCR, one entry per CDR3 protein. The sample records almost 600,000 distinct CDR3 sequences, about 14% being singletons. The sample here was PBMCs, taken on the day of the yellow fever booster vaccination. These receptors came from a man aged 30 to 39 who received the YFV17D yellow fever vaccine. Both conserved end residues are part of each CDR3. A D gene is named only where the DNA matches it firmly. Part of the rows lack a size; the others show once, few, many or a class for expanded clones.

TRBV6-2/TRBV6-3,many,TRBJ2-5,.,CASSPTEETQYF,TGTGCCAGCAGCCCGACAGAAGAGACCCAGTACTTC
TRBV3-1,few,TRBJ2-4,TRBD1,CASSQRDREKNIQYF,TGTGCCAGCAGCCAACGGGACAGGGAGAAAAACATTCAGTACTTC
TRBV4-3,many,TRBJ2-2,.,CASSQQGDTGELFF,TGCGCCAGCAGCCAACAGGGTGACACCGGGGAGCTGTTTTTT
TRBV19,few,TRBJ2-1,.,CATTIEGPVFSEQFF,TGTGCCACTACTATCGAAGGTCCGGTTTTTAGTGAGCAGTTCTTC
TRBV6-6,.,TRBJ2-2,.,CASYGRDTGELFF,TGTGCCAGCTACGGCAGGGATACCGGGGAGCTGTTTTTT
TRBV7-6,.,TRBJ2-2,.,CASSLRSGELFF,TGTGCCAGCAGCTTAAGGTCCGGGGAGCTGTTTTTT
TRBV2,.,TRBJ2-2,TRBD2,CASSAASGANTGELFF,TGTGCCAGCAGTGCAGCAAGCGGGGCGAACACCGGGGAGCTGTTTTTT
TRBV7-2,many,TRBJ2-3,TRBD2,CASSLSASGSTDTQYF,TGTGCCAGCAGCTTATCGGCTAGCGGGAGCACAGATACGCAGTATTTT
TRBV27,.,TRBJ2-7,.,CASSLRPSAAYEQYF,TGTGCCAGCAGTTTAAGGCCTAGCGCAGCCTACGAGCAGTACTTC
TRBV5-1,.,TRBJ2-5,TRBD2,CATAMASGSQETQYF,TGCGCCACCGCTATGGCTAGCGGGAGTCAGGAGACCCAGTACTTC
TRBV20-1,few,TRBJ2-7,TRBD2,CSAGRGRYEQYF,TGCAGTGCCGGCCGCGGGAGGTACGAGCAGTACTTC
TRBV6-5,few,TRBJ2-1,.,CASSYPSAGINEQFF,TGTGCCAGCAGTTACCCTAGCGCGGGGATCAATGAGCAGTTCTTC
TRBV7-2,.,TRBJ1-1,.,CASSLARKGEAFF,TGTGCCAGCAGCTTAGCGCGGAAGGGTGAAGCTTTCTTT
TRBV12-3/TRBV12-4,few,TRBJ2-2,.,CASSFSSGVAGELFF,TGTGCCAGCAGTTTTTCTTCGGGGGTGGCCGGGGAGCTGTTTTTT
TRBV7-9,.,TRBJ2-7,.,CASSPQDGNSYEQYF,TGTGCCAGCAGCCCACAGGATGGGAATTCCTACGAGCAGTACTTC
TRBV5-6,.,TRBJ2-1,TRBD2,CASGPRLSGRSSYNEQFF,TGTGCCAGCGGCCCCCGGCTTAGCGGGAGGAGCTCCTACAATGAGCAGTTCTTC
TRBV5-8,.,TRBJ1-5,.,CASSRMGGSNQPQHF,TGTGCCAGCAGCAGGATGGGCGGCAGCAATCAGCCCCAGCATTTT
TRBV25-1,.,TRBJ2-5,.,CASSDQTGRETQYF,TGTGCCAGCAGTGATCAGACAGGTCGAGAGACCCAGTACTTC
TRBV5-4,.,TRBJ2-7,.,CASSLAAGQLGYEQYF,TGTGCCAGCAGCTTGGCGGCAGGACAACTGGGCTACGAGCAGTACTTC
TRBV7-9,few,TRBJ2-5,.,CASSRRVTQAGETQYF,TGTGCCAGCAGCCGGAGAGTCACACAGGCGGGAGAGACCCAGTACTTC
TRBV7-8,many,TRBJ2-1,.,CASASEGSSYNEQFF,TGTGCCAGCGCCTCCGAAGGGAGCTCCTACAATGAGCAGTTCTTC
TRBV7-2,.,TRBJ2-2,.,CASSLVYRDTGELFF,TGTGCCAGCAGCTTAGTCTACAGAGACACCGGGGAGCTGTTTTTT
TRBV19,.,TRBJ2-5,TRBD2,CASSPGTSGSGRETQYF,TGTGCCAGTAGTCCCGGGACTAGCGGGAGCGGCAGGGAGACCCAGTACTTC
TRBV7-2,few,TRBJ2-2,TRBD2,CASSLGASGSLGELFF,TGTGCCAGCAGCTTAGGGGCAAGCGGGAGCCTCGGGGAGCTGTTTTTT
TRBV3-1,.,TRBJ2-4,.,CASSQEGSGYAKNIQYF,TGTGCCAGCAGCCAAGAGGGAAGCGGGTACGCCAAAAACATTCAGTACTTC
TRBV4-3,few,TRBJ2-3,TRBD2,CASSQDLAGGEDTQYF,TGCGCCAGCAGCCAAGACTTAGCGGGAGGGGAAGATACGCAGTATTTT
TRBV11-2,.,TRBJ2-1,TRBD1,CASSYGQGRYNEQFF,TGTGCCAGCAGCTACGGACAGGGCCGGTACAATGAGCAGTTCTTC
TRBV29-1,.,TRBJ2-4,.,CSVVPGGGNIQYF,TGCAGCGTTGTGCCAGGAGGGGGAAACATTCAGTACTTC
TRBV7-9,few,TRBJ1-6,.,CASSIQQRLHF,TGTGCCAGCTCCATTCAACAGCGCCTCCACTTT
TRBV24-1,.,TRBJ2-2,.,CATSPSSGELFF,TGTGCCACCAGCCCTAGTTCCGGGGAGCTGTTTTTT
TRBV9,few,TRBJ2-3,TRBD1,CASSVSSGGRRVVTDTQYF,TGTGCCAGCAGCGTAAGCTCAGGGGGCCGTAGGGTAGTCACAGATACGCAGTATTTT